This section outlines one T cell receptor (beta chain) sequence together with its context. TCRdb keeps only in-frame clones here, not all; method: immunoSEQ multiplex PCR. The sample shows some 80,000 clones, 88% of them seen only once. The data belong to a study of blood T cell repertoires in COVID-19. Study at large: Samples of COVID-19 (acute and convalescent) were obtained from the United States, Italy and Spain.

Trimming left V 1 base short and J 4 bases short, with 2 bases between. The CDR3 loop spans 11 amino acids. Germline CDR1 SGHAT, CDR2 FQNNGV. This clonotype was obtained from a human donor in a cohort sampled during active COVID-19. The sequencing input was peripheral blood. The chain employs TRBV11-2 and TRBJ2-7; D unclear. In DNA form, the CDR3 reads TGTGCCAGCAGCTTAGTATACGAGCAGTACTTC. Its protein is CASSLVYEQYF.